One and the same sample provided the 21 T cell receptor beta chains below, sequenced in a study of T cells after yellow fever vaccination. MiXCR, applied by TCRdb to the 5' RACE reads, yields one record per CDR3 protein. The sample includes roughly 260,000 distinct CDR3 sequences, roughly 13% of them seen just once. The input for sequencing was CD4+ T cells sorted from PBMCs, taken 45 days after the yellow fever booster vaccination. All receptors come from a young man who received the YFV17D yellow fever vaccine.

The sample holds many counts of this clonotype. V and J are TRBV7-2 and TRBJ2-2; no definite D call. CDR3 length equals 14 residues. CDR1 and CDR2 from the germline V gene are SGHTA and FQGNSA. Trimming took off 0 bases at V and 2 bases at J, with 4 bases between the two ends. CDR3 bases: TGTGCCAGCAGCTTAGCGGCAAACACCGGGGAGCTGTTTTTT. Translated: CASSLAANTGELFF. Full variable domain (outside the CDR3, taken from reference TRBV7-2 and TRBJ2-2): GAGVSQSPSNKVTEKGKDVELRCDPISGHTALYWYRQSLGQGLEFLIYFQGNSAPDKSGLPSDRFSAERTGGSVSTLTIQRTQQEDSAVYLCASSLAANTGELFFGEGSRLTVL.

This chain links TRBV29-1 with TRBJ2-6, with TRBD1 identical over 7 bases. V was pared by 7 bases and J by 1 base, with 10 bases of the junction left unmatched. The CDR3 is 16 residues long. Germline V gene data show CDR1 as SQVTM and CDR2 as ANQGSEA. The CDR3: CSAKTGTYSGANVLTF. In DNA, the CDR3 is TGCAGCGCAAAGACAGGGACATATTCTGGGGCCAACGTCCTGACTTTC.

This clonotype was found a few times. A junction end diverges from the germline sequence, so it may reflect a read error. The V call is TRBV6-6, the J call TRBJ1-3; D not resolved. Germline V CDR1 and CDR2: MNHNY, SVGAGI (reference sequence). The CDR3 sequence is 13 residues long. The CDR3 reads CASSLSEGNSIYF. CDR3 DNA: TGTGCCAGCAGTTTATCGGAGGGAAACTCCATATATTTT.

The CDR3 bases are TGCGCCAGCAGCTTCCAGGTTAACCAAGAGACCCAGTACTTC. This codes for CASSFQVNQETQYF. The chain employs TRBV5-1 and TRBJ2-5; D ambiguous. Germline CDR1 SGHRS, CDR2 YFSETQ. Deletions cut 2 bases from V and 0 bases from J, with 8 bases between. CDR3 length equals 14 residues.

This clonotype was counted a few times. This chain connects TRBV12-3 or TRBV12-4 to TRBJ1-5; TRBD1 might be the D (5 bases). Trimming removed 5 bases from V and 3 bases from J, with 11 bases in between. The CDR3 extends over 14 amino acids. The CDR3 DNA reads TGTGCCAGCAGTGCGGGACGGAACAATCAGCCCCAGCATTTT. Its protein is CASSAGRNNQPQHF.

This chain links TRBV12-3 or TRBV12-4 with TRBJ2-4; D is possibly TRBD1 (6 bases). The V end lost 6 bases, the J end lost 7 bases, and 10 bases lay between the germline ends. CDR3 length equals 12 residues. CDR3 loop: CASSQGQNIQYF. CDR3 nucleotide sequence: TGTGCCAGCAGCCAAGGACAGAACATTCAGTACTTC.

This clonotype was seen only a few times. DNA of the CDR3: TGCGCCAGCAGCTTGGACACAGGGGCCAAAGATACGCAGTATTTT. Its translation: CASSLDTGAKDTQYF. The chain combines TRBV5-1 with TRBJ2-3; TRBD1 matches at 7 bases. Germline values: CDR1 SGHRS, CDR2 YFSETQ. The J segment lost 5 bases and the V segment lost 0 bases, leaving 6 bases of the junction unmatched. There are 15 residues in the CDR3.

The genes are TRBV12-3 or TRBV12-4 and TRBJ2-5; the D call may be TRBD1 or TRBD2 (5 bases each). Trimming stripped 6 bases from V and 4 bases from J, with 12 bases between. CDR3 length: 13 amino acids. CDR3 nucleotides: TGTGCCAGCAGCAAGGGGACGGGAGAGACCCAGTACTTC. It translates to CASSKGTGETQYF.

This clonotype was observed a few times. This chain links TRBV10-3 with TRBJ2-1; 9 positions match TRBD2. V was clipped by 10 bases and J by 1 base; unmatched bases: 11. Germline CDR1 and CDR2: ENHRY and SYGVKD. The CDR3 has 16 amino acids. Here the CDR3 DNA reads TGTGCCACCTCGGGTAGCGGGAGCGTATCCTACAATGAGCAGTTCTTC. This encodes CATSGSGSVSYNEQFF.

This clonotype was seen only a few times. This chain uses TRBV6-1 with TRBJ2-6, with 7 bases that match TRBD2. The J segment lost 2 bases and the V segment lost 10 bases, leaving 8 bases of the junction unmatched. The CDR3 runs 15 residues. Germline V gives CDR1 MNHNS, CDR2 SASEGT. CDR3 region: CATAEGGPGANVLTF. The DNA of the CDR3 is TGTGCCACAGCAGAGGGAGGGCCTGGGGCCAACGTCCTGACTTTC.

The sample holds a few counts of this clonotype. The chain has TRBV20-1 and TRBJ1-2, with 7 bases identical to TRBD1. The germline V gene encodes CDR1 DFQATT and CDR2 SNEGSKA (reference sequence). This CDR3 spans 15 amino acids. V was pared by 6 bases and J by 8 bases, with 18 bases of the junction left unmatched. The CDR3 is CSAPVLGQNLGGYTF. For the CDR3, the DNA is TGCAGTGCCCCCGTTCTGGGACAGAATTTGGGGGGCTACACCTTC.

The gene calls are TRBV28 and TRBJ1-6, with TRBD1 matching over 9 bases. CDR1 is MDHEN and CDR2 is SYDVKM in the germline V gene. The CDR3 has 13 amino acids. The trim removed 6 bases at V and 7 bases at J, leaving 1 base unmatched. The CDR3 loop is CASRGTGNSPLHF. DNA of the CDR3: TGTGCCAGCAGAGGGACAGGGAATTCACCCCTCCACTTT. Using reference TRBV28 and TRBJ1-6 for the parts outside the CDR3, the full variable domain is DVKVTQSSRYLVKRTGEKVFLECVQDMDHENMFWYRQDPGLGLRLIYFSYDVKMKEKGDIPEGYSVSREKKERFSLILESASTNQTSMYLCASRGTGNSPLHFGNGTRLTVT.

V is TRBV5-1 and J is TRBJ2-5, with TRBD2 identical over 10 bases. The CDR3 is 15 amino acids. Germline V gene data show CDR1 as SGHRS and CDR2 as YFSETQ. Unmatched junction bases numbered 3, after V lost 2 bases and J lost 2 bases. The CDR3 DNA follows: TGCGCCAGCAGCTTAGGGACTAGCGAACAAGAGACCCAGTACTTC. Protein sequence: CASSLGTSEQETQYF.

This clonotype was recorded many times. The chain combines TRBV10-3 with TRBJ2-5, with unresolved D. V lost 3 bases and J 5 bases, leaving 10 bases between the germline ends. In germline, CDR1 is ENHRY, CDR2 SYGVKD. There are 13 residues in the CDR3. CDR3 sequence: CAISEGGPETQYF. CDR3 sequence (DNA): TGTGCCATCAGTGAAGGTGGGCCGGAGACCCAGTACTTC.

The rearrangement links TRBV11-2 to TRBJ2-2; D unclear. CDR1 and CDR2 from the germline V gene are SGHAT and FQNNGV. This CDR3 region has 16 residues. The ends were cut back, 3 bases at V and 4 bases at J, with 15 bases in the middle. The CDR3 reads CASSLVGRAVTGELFF. The CDR3 DNA is TGTGCCAGCAGCTTGGTCGGACGGGCGGTCACCGGGGAGCTGTTTTTT.

In its sample, this clonotype was seen a few times. This CDR3 reads CASSSKPQGAGANVLTF. The CDR3, as DNA: TGTGCCAGCTCGTCTAAACCACAGGGGGCTGGGGCCAACGTCCTGACTTTC. This chain joins TRBV18 and TRBJ2-6; TRBD1 matches at 8 bases. Germline CDR1 and CDR2: KGHSH and LQKENI. The CDR3 extends over 17 amino acids. Unmatched junction bases numbered 9, after V lost 6 bases and J lost 2 bases.

V gene TRBV7-9 combines with J gene TRBJ2-7; weak D call: TRBD1 (5 bases). With 5 bases removed from V and 6 bases from J, the gap between germline ends came to 20 bases. This CDR3 contains 15 residues. CDR1 and CDR2 (germline): SEHNR, FQNEAQ (reference sequence). The CDR3 bases are TGTGCCAGCAGCCGCCAGGGCCAGGTTTCGGCCGAGCAGTACTTC. Its translation: CASSRQGQVSAEQYF.

In this sample, this clonotype turned up a few times. The J gene is TRBJ2-3, the V gene TRBV5-1, with TRBD2 as a possible D gene (5 bases). V shed 3 bases and J shed 6 bases, with 14 bases lying between them. There are 14 residues in the CDR3. Germline V gives CDR1 SGHRS, CDR2 YFSETQ. The CDR3 loop reads CASSSKGPGDTQYF. The CDR3, as DNA: TGCGCCAGCAGCTCTAAAGGACCGGGGGATACGCAGTATTTT.

This clonotype turned up a few times. This sequence joins TRBV7-6 and TRBJ2-3; maybe TRBD1 (6 bases). Trimming took 1 base from V and 0 from J, leaving 11 bases between them. The germline V gene encodes CDR1 SGHVS and CDR2 FNYEAQ. CDR3 length: 16 residues. The CDR3 is CASSLGRGGSTDTQYF. DNA for the CDR3: TGTGCCAGCAGCTTAGGCAGGGGTGGGAGCACAGATACGCAGTATTTT. Combining the CDR3 with reference TRBV7-6 and TRBJ2-3 gives the whole variable domain GAGVSQSPRYKVTKRGQDVALRCDPISGHVSLYWYRQALGQGPEFLTYFNYEAQQDKSGLPNDRFSAERPEGSISTLTIQRTEQRDSAMYRCASSLGRGGSTDTQYFGPGTRLTVL.

The CDR3 DNA follows: TGTGCCAGCAGCCAATTTATTAGTTCTTTGGCCACAGATACGCAGTATTTT. Its protein product is CASSQFISSLATDTQYF. This rearrangement joins TRBV3-1 to TRBJ2-3; D gene ambiguous. Germline V gives CDR1 LGHDT, CDR2 YNNKEL (reference sequence). Trimming pared 2 bases from V and 2 bases from J, leaving 17 bases between. The CDR3 loop spans 17 amino acids.

The chain is built from TRBV12-3 or TRBV12-4 and TRBJ1-2; tentatively, D is TRBD1 (5 bases). CDR3 length: 13 residues. Trimming left V 2 bases short and J 4 bases short, with 8 bases between. In DNA, the CDR3 is TGTGCCAGCAGTTTAAACAGGAGCTATGGCTACACCTTC. Amino acid sequence: CASSLNRSYGYTF.